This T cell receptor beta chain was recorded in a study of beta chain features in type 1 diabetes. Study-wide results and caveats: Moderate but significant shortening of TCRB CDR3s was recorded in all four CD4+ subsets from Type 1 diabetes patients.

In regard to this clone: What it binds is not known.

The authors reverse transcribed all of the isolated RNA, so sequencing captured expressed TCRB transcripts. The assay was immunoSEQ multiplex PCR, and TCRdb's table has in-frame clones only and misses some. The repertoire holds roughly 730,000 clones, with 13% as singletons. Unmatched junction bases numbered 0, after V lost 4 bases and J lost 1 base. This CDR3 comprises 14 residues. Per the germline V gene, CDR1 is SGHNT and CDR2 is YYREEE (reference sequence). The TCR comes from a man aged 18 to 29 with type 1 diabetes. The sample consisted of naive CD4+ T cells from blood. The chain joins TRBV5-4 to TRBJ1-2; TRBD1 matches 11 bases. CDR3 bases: TGTGCCAGCAGCGGGACAGGGGGTAACTATGGCTACACCTTC. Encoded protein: CASSGTGGNYGYTF.